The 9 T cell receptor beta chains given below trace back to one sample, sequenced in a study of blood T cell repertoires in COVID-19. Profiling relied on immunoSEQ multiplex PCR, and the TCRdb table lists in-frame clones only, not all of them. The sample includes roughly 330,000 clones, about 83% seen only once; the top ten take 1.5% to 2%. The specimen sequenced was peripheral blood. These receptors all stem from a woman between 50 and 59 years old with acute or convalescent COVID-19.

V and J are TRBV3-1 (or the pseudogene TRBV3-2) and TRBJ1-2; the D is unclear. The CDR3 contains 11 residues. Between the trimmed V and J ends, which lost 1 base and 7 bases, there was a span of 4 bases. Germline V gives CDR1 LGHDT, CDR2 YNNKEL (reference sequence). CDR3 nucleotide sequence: TGTGCCAGCAGCCAAGTATCTGGCTACACCTTC. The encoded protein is CASSQVSGYTF.

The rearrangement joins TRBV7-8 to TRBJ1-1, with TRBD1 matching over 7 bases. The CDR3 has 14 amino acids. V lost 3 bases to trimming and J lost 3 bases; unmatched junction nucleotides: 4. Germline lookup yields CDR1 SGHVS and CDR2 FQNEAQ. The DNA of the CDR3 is TGTGCCAGCAGCTTTGAGGACAGGTACACTGAAGCTTTCTTT. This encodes CASSFEDRYTEAFF.

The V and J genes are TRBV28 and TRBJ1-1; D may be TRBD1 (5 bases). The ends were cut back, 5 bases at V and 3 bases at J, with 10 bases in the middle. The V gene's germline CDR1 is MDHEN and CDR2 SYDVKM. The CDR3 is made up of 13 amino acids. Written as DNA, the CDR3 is TGTGCCAGCAGTACGCGACAGTACACTGAAGCTTTCTTT. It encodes CASSTRQYTEAFF.

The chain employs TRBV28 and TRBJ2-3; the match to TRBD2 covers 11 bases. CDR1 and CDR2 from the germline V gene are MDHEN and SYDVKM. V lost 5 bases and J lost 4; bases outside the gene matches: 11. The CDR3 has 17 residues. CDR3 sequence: CASSRLAGLTGADTQYF. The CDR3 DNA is TGTGCCAGCAGTCGACTAGCGGGACTAACCGGGGCAGATACGCAGTATTTT.

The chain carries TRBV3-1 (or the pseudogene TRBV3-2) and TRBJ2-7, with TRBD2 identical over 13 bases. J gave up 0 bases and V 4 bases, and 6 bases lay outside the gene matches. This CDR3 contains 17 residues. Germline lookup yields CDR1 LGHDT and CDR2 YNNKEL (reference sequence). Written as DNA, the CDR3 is TGTGCCAGCAGCCCCGGGACTAGCGGGACCTTCTCCTACGAGCAGTACTTC. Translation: CASSPGTSGTFSYEQYF.

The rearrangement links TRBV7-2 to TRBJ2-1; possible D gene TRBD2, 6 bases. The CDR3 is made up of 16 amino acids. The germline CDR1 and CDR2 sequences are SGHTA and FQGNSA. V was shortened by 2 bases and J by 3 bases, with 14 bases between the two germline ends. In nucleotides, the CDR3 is TGTGCCAGCAGCTTAATCTCCGGGAGCGGCTACAATGAGCAGTTCTTC. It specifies CASSLISGSGYNEQFF.

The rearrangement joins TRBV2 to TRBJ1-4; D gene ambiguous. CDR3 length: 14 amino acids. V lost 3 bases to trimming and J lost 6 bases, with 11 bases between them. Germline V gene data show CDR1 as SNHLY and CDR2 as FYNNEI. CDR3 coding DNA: TGTGCCAGCAGTGATTGGAACAGTGATGAAAAACTGTTTTTT. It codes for CASSDWNSDEKLFF.

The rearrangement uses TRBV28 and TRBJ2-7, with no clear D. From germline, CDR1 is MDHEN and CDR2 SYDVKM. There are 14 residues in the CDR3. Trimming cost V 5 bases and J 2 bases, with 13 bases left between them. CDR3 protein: CASSQPGRTYEQYF. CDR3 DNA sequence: TGTGCCAGCAGTCAACCGGGTAGGACCTACGAGCAGTACTTC.

The CDR3 loop is CASSQDRTSSSPLHF. The CDR3 DNA is TGTGCCAGCAGCCAAGATCGGACATCAAGCTCACCCCTCCACTTT. The rearrangement links TRBV4-2 to TRBJ1-6, with D maybe TRBD1 (5 bases). V lost 0 bases and J lost 10, with 13 bases in between. This CDR3 region has 15 residues. The germline V gene encodes CDR1 LGHNA and CDR2 YNFKEQ.